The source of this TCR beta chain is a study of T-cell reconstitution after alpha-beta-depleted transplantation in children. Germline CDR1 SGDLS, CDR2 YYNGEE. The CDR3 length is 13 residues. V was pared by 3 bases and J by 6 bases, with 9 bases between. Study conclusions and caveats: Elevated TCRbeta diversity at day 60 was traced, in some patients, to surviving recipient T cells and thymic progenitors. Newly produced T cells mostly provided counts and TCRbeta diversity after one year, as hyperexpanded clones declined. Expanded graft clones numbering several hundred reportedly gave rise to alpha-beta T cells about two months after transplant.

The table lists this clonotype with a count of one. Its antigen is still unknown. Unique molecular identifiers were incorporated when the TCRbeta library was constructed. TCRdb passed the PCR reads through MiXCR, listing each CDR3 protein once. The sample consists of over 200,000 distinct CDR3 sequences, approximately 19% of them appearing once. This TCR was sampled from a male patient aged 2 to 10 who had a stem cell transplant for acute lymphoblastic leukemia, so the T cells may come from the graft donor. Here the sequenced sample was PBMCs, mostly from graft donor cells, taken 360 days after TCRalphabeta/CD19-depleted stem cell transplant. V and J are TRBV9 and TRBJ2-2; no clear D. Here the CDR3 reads CASSGRSPGELFF. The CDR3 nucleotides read TGTGCCAGCAGCGGGAGATCCCCCGGGGAGCTGTTTTTT.